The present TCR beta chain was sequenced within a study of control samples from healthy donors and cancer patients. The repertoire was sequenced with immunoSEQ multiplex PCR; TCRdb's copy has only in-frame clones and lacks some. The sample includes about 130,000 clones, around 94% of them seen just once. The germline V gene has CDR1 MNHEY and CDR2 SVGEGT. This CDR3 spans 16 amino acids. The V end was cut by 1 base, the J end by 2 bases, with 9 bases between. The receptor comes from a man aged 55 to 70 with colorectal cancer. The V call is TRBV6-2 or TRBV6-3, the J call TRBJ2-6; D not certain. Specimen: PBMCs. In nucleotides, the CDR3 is TGTGCCAGCAGTTACTGGGATAGTGCTGGGGCCAACGTCCTGACTTTC. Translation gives CASSYWDSAGANVLTF.